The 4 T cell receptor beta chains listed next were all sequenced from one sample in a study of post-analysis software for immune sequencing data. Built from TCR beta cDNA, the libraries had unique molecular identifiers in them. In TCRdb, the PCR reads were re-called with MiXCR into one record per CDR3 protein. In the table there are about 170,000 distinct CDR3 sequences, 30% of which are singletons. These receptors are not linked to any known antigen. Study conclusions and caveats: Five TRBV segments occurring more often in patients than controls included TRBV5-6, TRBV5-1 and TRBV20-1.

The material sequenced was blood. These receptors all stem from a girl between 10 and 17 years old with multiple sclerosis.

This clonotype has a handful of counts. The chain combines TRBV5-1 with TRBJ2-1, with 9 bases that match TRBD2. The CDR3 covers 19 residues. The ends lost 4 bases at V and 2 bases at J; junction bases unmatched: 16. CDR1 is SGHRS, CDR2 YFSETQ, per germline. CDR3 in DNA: TGCGCCAGCAGCGTACCAGGGGCGCGGGGGGGAGCGGCCTACAATGAGCAGTTCTTC. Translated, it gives CASSVPGARGGAAYNEQFF.

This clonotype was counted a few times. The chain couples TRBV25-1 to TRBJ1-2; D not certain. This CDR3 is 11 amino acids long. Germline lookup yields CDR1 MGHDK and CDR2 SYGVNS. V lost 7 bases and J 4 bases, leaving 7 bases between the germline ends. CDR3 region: CASNGVYGYTF. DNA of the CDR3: TGTGCCAGCAACGGGGTCTATGGCTACACCTTC.

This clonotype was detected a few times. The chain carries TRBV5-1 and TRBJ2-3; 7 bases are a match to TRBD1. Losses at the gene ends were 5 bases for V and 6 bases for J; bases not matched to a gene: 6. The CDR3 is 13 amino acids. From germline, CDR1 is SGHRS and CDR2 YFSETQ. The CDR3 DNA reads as TGCGCCAGCAGTTCACAGGGGCCTGATACGCAGTATTTT. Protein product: CASSSQGPDTQYF.

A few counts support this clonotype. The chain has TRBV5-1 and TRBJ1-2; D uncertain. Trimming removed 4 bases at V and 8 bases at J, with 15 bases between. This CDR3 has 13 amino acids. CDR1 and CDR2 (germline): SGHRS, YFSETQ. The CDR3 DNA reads TGCGCCAGCAGCGAAACGCCCCGGGGAGGCTACACCTTC. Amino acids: CASSETPRGGYTF.